This T cell receptor beta chain was recovered during a study of blood T cell repertoires in COVID-19. The ends were cut back, 0 bases at V and 5 bases at J, with 8 bases in the middle. The V gene's germline CDR1 is GTSNPN and CDR2 SVGIG (reference sequence). There are 13 residues in the CDR3. Cohort placement rested on clinical history that participants reported themselves. Donors of Cohort 3 who recovered were those that had two negative PCRs, clearance, or symptom resolution. The table came from immunoSEQ multiplex PCR; TCRdb's copy has only in-frame clones and leaves some out. The table lists 200,000 to 250,000 clones, approximately 81% of them singletons, with roughly 20% in the top ten.

The sequenced material came from PBMCs or T cells enriched from blood (not recorded which). The chain employs TRBV30 and TRBJ1-5, with D possibly matching TRBD1 (6 bases). The TCR was taken from a man between 40 and 49 years old who had recovered from COVID-19. The CDR3 reads CAWSVRGYQPQHF. The CDR3 DNA is TGTGCCTGGAGTGTAAGGGGGTATCAGCCCCAGCATTTT. The whole variable domain, filled in from reference TRBV30 and TRBJ1-5, reads SQTIHQWPATLVQPVGSPLSLECTVEGTSNPNLYWYRQAAGRGLQLLFYSVGIGQISSEVPQNLSASRPQDRQFILSSKKLLLSDSGFYLCAWSVRGYQPQHFGDGTRLSIL.